This TCR beta chain originates from a study of cytomegalovirus exposure and HLA in healthy donors. General study findings and limits: V- and J-gene trimming of TCR beta was linked (in a later analysis) to a missense DCLRE1C variant. Later analysis suggested most CMV-associated TCR beta chains were HLA-restricted. Highly shared variants forming one cluster were likely a sequencing artifact.

The CDR3 spans 12 residues. The V end was cut by 2 bases, the J end by 2 bases, with 3 bases between. Germline V gene sequence: CDR1 MDHEN, CDR2 SYDVKM. This PCR relied on a set of 60 Vbeta primers and 13 Jbeta primers. Generated by immunoSEQ multiplex PCR, the TCRdb table keeps only in-frame clones and is missing some. Of about 80,000 clones listed, around 60% are singletons. With respect to this clone: Its cognate antigen is unknown.

The sequence was collected from a male donor in good health and CMV-seropositive. What was sequenced was PBMCs. The chain is built from TRBV28 and TRBJ1-2; the D is unclear. CDR3 DNA: TGTGCCAGCAGTTTACAGAACTATGGCTACACCTTC. This gives the protein CASSLQNYGYTF.